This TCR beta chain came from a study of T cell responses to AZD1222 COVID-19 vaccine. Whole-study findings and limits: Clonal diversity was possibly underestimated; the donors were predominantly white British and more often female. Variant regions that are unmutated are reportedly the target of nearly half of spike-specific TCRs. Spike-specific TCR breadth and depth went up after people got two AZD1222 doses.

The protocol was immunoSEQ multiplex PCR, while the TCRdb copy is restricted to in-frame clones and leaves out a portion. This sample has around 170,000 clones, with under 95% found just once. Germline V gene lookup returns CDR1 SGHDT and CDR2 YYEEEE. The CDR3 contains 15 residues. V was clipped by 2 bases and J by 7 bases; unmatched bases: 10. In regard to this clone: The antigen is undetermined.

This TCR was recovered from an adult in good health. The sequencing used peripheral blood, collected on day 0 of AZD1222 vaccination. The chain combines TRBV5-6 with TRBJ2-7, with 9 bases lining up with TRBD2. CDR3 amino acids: CASSLTLAGAGEQYF. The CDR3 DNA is TGTGCCAGCAGCTTAACTTTAGCGGGAGCGGGGGAGCAGTACTTC. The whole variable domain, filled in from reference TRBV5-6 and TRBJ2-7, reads DAGVTQSPTHLIKTRGQQVTLRCSPKSGHDTVSWYQQALGQGPQFIFQYYEEEERQRGNFPDRFSGHQFPNYSSELNVNALLLGDSALYLCASSLTLAGAGEQYFGPGTRLTVT.